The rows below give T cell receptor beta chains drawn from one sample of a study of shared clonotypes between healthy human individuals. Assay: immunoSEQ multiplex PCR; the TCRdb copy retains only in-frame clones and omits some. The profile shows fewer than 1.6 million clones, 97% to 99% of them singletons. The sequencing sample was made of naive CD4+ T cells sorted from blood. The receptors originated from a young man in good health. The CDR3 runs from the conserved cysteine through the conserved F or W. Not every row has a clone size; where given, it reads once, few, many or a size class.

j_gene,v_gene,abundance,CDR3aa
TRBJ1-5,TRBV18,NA,CASSPGLDSGPNRKHF
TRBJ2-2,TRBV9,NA,CASSVSSGRAGTGELFF
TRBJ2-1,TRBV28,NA,CASSLFPPERSSYNEQFF
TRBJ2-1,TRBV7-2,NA,CASSHQLGNQFF
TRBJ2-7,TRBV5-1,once,CASSLATRTSGSANRYEQYF
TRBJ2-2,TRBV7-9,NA,CASSLVRILRTISTGELFF
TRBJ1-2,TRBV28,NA,CASGRDYGYTF
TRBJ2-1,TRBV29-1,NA,CSVEAPFRERTMRDYNEQFF
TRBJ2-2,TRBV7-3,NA,CASSLGSRANTGELFF
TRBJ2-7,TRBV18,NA,CASSPGEGPSEQYF
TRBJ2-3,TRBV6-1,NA,CASSVGGTAQYF
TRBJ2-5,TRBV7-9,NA,CASSLAGLAGPQYF
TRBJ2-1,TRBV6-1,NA,CASSGTSGTSYNEQFF
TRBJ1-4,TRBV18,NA,CASSPGTDEKLFF